Following are 3 T cell receptor beta chains from one sample sequenced in a study of shared clonotypes between healthy human individuals. The protocol was immunoSEQ multiplex PCR, while the TCRdb copy is restricted to in-frame clones and leaves out a portion. In the table there are 950,000 to 1,100,000 clones, about 74% of which are singletons. The sample consisted of memory CD4+ T cells sorted from blood. As for subset: CD45RA-negative fraction. Receptors were obtained from a man aged 18 to 30 in good health.

About this clone itself: The same CDR3 arises from other DNA sequences in this sample as well. The chain links TRBV6-1 to TRBJ1-5; D unresolved. The germline V and J ends were trimmed by 2 bases and 5 bases, with 1 base remaining between them. CDR1 and CDR2 from the germline V gene are MNHNS and SASEGT. This CDR3 spans 11 amino acids. The CDR3 DNA reads TGTGCCAGCAGTGAATATCAGCCCCAGCATTTT. It encodes CASSEYQPQHF.

The chain combines TRBV29-1 with TRBJ2-3; 7 bases are a match to TRBD2. The CDR3 runs 15 residues. J lost 0 bases, V lost 6 bases, and 9 bases had no gene match. Germline V lookup: CDR1 SQVTM, CDR2 ANQGSEA. The DNA of the CDR3 is TGCAGCGTCGAGCGGGGTTTGACTAGCACAGATACGCAGTATTTT. As protein: CSVERGLTSTDTQYF.

V and J are TRBV18 and TRBJ2-1; 10 bases match TRBD2. The germline gives CDR1 KGHSH, CDR2 LQKENI. The J segment lost 5 bases and the V segment lost 2 bases, leaving 12 bases of the junction unmatched. The CDR3 length is 18 residues. CDR3 sequence (DNA): TGTGCCAGCTCACCATACGGCGCTAGCGGGAGTTCTAACAATGAGCAGTTCTTC. This encodes CASSPYGASGSSNNEQFF. Complete variable domain (other parts from reference TRBV18 and TRBJ2-1): NAGVMQNPRHLVRRRGQEARLRCSPMKGHSHVYWYRQLPEEGLKFMVYLQKENIIDESGMPKERFSAEFPKEGPSILRIQQVVRGDSAAYFCASSPYGASGSSNNEQFFGPGTRLTVL.